This is a list of T cell receptor beta chains from one sample in a study of blood T cell repertoires in COVID-19. The data were produced by immunoSEQ multiplex PCR, yet TCRdb's version contains in-frame clones alone and is incomplete. The sample has tens of thousands of clones, about 90% seen once. What was sequenced was peripheral blood. These receptors all come from a woman aged 70 to 79 with acute or convalescent COVID-19. The CDR3 runs from the conserved cysteine through the conserved F or W. A D gene is named only where the DNA matches it firmly. For some rows the clone size is stated as once, few or many, or as a class when expanded; others skip it.

>TRBJ2-1|.|TRBV11-2|.
TGTGCCAGCAGCTTAGGACAGGGAGGTACTTCTAGCTCCTACAATGAGCAGTTCTTC
CASSLGQGGTSSSYNEQFF
>TRBJ2-1|.|TRBV5-1|.
TGCGCCAGCAGCTTGTCGAGGTCGGTTTACTCTTACAATGAGCAGTTCTTC
CASSLSRSVYSYNEQFF
>TRBJ1-5|.|TRBV2|TRBD1
TGTGCCAGCAGTGAAGTGGGGGACAGGTTAGGCAATCAGCCCCAGCATTTT
CASSEVGDRLGNQPQHF
>TRBJ2-2|.|TRBV2|.
TGTGCCAGCAGTGCAGGGCGGTTGGGCACCGGGGAGCTGTTTTTT
CASSAGRLGTGELFF
>TRBJ2-2|.|TRBV27|TRBD2
TGTGCCAGCAGTTTATCGCTAGCGGGGTTCACCGGGGAGCTGTTTTTT
CASSLSLAGFTGELFF
>TRBJ2-7|.|TRBV27|TRBD1
TGTGCCAGCAGTTATGACCGGGACAGCGAGCAGTACTTC
CASSYDRDSEQYF
>TRBJ2-1|.|TRBV7-2|.
TGTGCCAGCAGCTTGAACAGTTACAATGAGCAGTTCTTC
CASSLNSYNEQFF
>TRBJ2-2|.|TRBV5-1|TRBD2
TGCGCCAGCAGCTTGTCGACTAGCGGGAGGGCCGGGGAGCTGTTTTTT
CASSLSTSGRAGELFF
>TRBJ2-3|.|TRBV28|TRBD2
TGTGCCAGCAGTCCCCAAGCGGGAGTCTCTACGCAGTATTTT
CASSPQAGVSTQYF
>TRBJ1-6|.|TRBV11-2|.
TGTGCCAGCAGCTTCGCGGGGCTCTGGGATTCACCCCTCCACTTT
CASSFAGLWDSPLHF
>TRBJ1-2|.|TRBV3-1/TRBV3-2|TRBD1
TGTGCCAGCAGCCGGGACAGCGGGGGTGTCTATGGCTACACCTTC
CASSRDSGGVYGYTF
>TRBJ1-1|.|TRBV24-1|TRBD1
TGTGCCACGGGGACAGGGGCTGAAGCTTTCTTT
CATGTGAEAFF
>TRBJ2-2|.|TRBV24-1|TRBD2
TGTGCCACCAGTGACGTCGGGAGGGCCTTGACCGGGGAGCTGTTTTTT
CATSDVGRALTGELFF
>TRBJ2-3|.|TRBV9|.
TGTGCCAGCAGCGTAGACGGCCCGGGAAGCGATACGCAGTATTTT
CASSVDGPGSDTQYF
>TRBJ2-7|.|TRBV4-1|TRBD1
TGCGCCAGCAGAGCAACAGGGGCCCCCGAGCAGTACTTC
CASRATGAPEQYF
>TRBJ1-5|.|TRBV6-5|TRBD1
TGTGCCAGCAGGGGACAGGGTATTAATCAGCCCCAGCATTTT
CASRGQGINQPQHF
>TRBJ1-2|.|TRBV3-1/TRBV3-2|.
TGTGCCAGCAGCCAAGGGGGCGCTGATGGCTACACCTTC
CASSQGGADGYTF
>TRBJ2-1|.|TRBV7-9|TRBD1
TGTGCCAGCAGCCCCGGGACAGGGGGAGGGTACAATGAGCAGTTCTTC
CASSPGTGGGYNEQFF
>TRBJ1-1|.|TRBV19|.
TGTGCCAGTAGTAACGGTGGCACTGAAGCTTTCTTT
CASSNGGTEAFF
>TRBJ2-1|.|TRBV24-1|.
TGTGCCACTATGGACAGTGGATCCTACAATGAGCAGTTCTTC
CATMDSGSYNEQFF
>TRBJ2-7|.|TRBV28|TRBD2
TGTGCCAGCAGTTTTCCGGTAGCGGGAATCTACGAGCAGTACTTC
CASSFPVAGIYEQYF
>TRBJ2-2|once|TRBV24-1|.
TGTGCCACCAGTACTCCCAGGCTCAACACCGGGGAGCTGTTTTTT
CATSTPRLNTGELFF
>TRBJ2-7|once|TRBV27|.
TGTGCCAGCAGTTTATCAGTGGGGCAATACGAGCAGTACTTC
CASSLSVGQYEQYF
>TRBJ1-5|.|TRBV6-5|.
TGTGCCAGCAGTTTCTCCGATCAGCCCCAGCATTTT
CASSFSDQPQHF
>TRBJ2-1|.|TRBV10-1|TRBD1
TGCGCCAGCAGTGAGGTTGGGACAGGGGCCCTTGAGCAGTTCTTC
CASSEVGTGALEQFF
>TRBJ2-1|.|TRBV4-1|.
TGCGCCAGCAGCCAAGGGGACTTGACTTTCTACAATGAGCAGTTCTTC
CASSQGDLTFYNEQFF
>TRBJ1-2|.|TRBV28|.
TGTGCCAGCAGTTCCTACAGGGTCAACTATGGCTACACCTTC
CASSSYRVNYGYTF
>TRBJ2-1|.|TRBV29-1|.
TGCAGCGTTGAAGTCCAGGGGCCCTCGTCCTACAATGAGCAGTTCTTC
CSVEVQGPSSYNEQFF
>TRBJ1-2|once|TRBV3-1/TRBV3-2|.
TGTGCCAGCAGCCGAGCGCTGGTCGGCTATGGCTACACCTTC
CASSRALVGYGYTF
>TRBJ2-5|.|TRBV18|.
TGTGCCAGCTCACCACCGAACTCAGGTGAAGAGACCCAGTACTTC
CASSPPNSGEETQYF
>TRBJ2-3|once|TRBV27|TRBD1
TGTGCCAGCAGGCTACTGGGGACAGGGAGCACAGATACGCAGTATTTT
CASRLLGTGSTDTQYF